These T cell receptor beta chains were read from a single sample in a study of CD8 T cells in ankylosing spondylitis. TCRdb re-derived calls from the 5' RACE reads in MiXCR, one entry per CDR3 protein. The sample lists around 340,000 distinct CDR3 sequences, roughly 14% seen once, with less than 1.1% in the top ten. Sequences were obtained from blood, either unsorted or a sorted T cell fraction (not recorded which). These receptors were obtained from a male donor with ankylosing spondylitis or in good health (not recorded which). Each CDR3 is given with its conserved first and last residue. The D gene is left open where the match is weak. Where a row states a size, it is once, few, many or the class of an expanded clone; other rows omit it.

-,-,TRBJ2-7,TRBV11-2,CASSLEAGPPLSEQYF,TGTGCCAGCAGCTTAGAGGCAGGGCCGCCGTTGAGCGAGCAGTACTTC
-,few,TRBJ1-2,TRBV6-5,CASSSPVVGYTF,TGTGCCAGCAGTTCCCCCGTGGTGGGCTACACCTTC
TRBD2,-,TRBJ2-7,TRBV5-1,CASSGLAGYEQYF,TGCGCCAGCAGCGGACTAGCCGGCTACGAGCAGTACTTC
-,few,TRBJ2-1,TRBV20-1,CSARDPQKGDEQFF,TGCAGTGCTAGAGATCCCCAGAAGGGGGATGAGCAGTTCTTC
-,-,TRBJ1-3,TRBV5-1,CASSLGRREEAIYF,TGCGCCAGCAGCTTGGGCCGCCGGGAAGAAGCCATATATTTT
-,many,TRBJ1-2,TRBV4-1,CASSQGLGGYTF,TGCGCCAGCAGCCAAGGGTTGGGTGGCTACACCTTC
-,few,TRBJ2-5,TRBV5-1,CASSIRDFQETQYF,TGCGCCAGCAGCATCCGGGATTTCCAAGAGACCCAGTACTTC
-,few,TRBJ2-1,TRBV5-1,CASSLVTVGEQFF,TGCGCCAGCAGCTTGGTGACGGTCGGTGAGCAGTTCTTC
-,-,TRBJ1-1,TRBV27,CASTPLRDSGGTEAFF,TGTGCCAGCACCCCACTAAGGGACTCTGGTGGCACTGAAGCTTTCTTT
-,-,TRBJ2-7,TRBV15,CATSRNYEQYF,TGTGCCACCAGCAGAAACTACGAGCAGTACTTC
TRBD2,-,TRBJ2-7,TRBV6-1,CASGGGRPPYEQYF,TGTGCCAGCGGGGGGGGACGGCCCCCCTACGAGCAGTACTTC
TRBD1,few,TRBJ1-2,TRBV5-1,CASSLGPTGNGYTF,TGCGCCAGCAGCTTGGGGCCGACAGGGAATGGCTACACCTTC
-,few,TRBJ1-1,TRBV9,CASSARDIMNTEAFF,TGTGCCAGCAGCGCCCGGGACATCATGAACACTGAAGCTTTCTTT
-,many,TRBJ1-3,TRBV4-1,CASSQGYGNTIYF,TGCGCCAGCAGCCAAGGATATGGAAACACCATATATTTT
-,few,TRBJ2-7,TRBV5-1,CASSLDTPSYEQYF,TGCGCCAGCAGCTTGGATACCCCTTCCTACGAGCAGTACTTC
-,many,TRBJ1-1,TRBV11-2,CASSLVGFGARTEAFF,TGTGCCAGCAGCTTAGTGGGCTTCGGCGCGAGGACTGAAGCTTTCTTT
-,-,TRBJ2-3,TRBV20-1,CSARVAESTDTQYF,TGCAGTGCTAGGGTAGCGGAGAGCACAGATACGCAGTATTTT
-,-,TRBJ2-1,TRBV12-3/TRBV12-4,CASIGPRGHEQFF,TGTGCCAGCATTGGGCCCCGGGGGCATGAGCAGTTCTTC
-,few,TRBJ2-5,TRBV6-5,CASSSRGGTRKETQYF,TGTGCCAGCAGTTCACGTGGTGGAACTCGGAAAGAGACCCAGTACTTC
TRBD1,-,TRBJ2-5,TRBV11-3,CASTDWDRQETQYF,TGTGCCAGCACCGACTGGGACAGGCAAGAGACCCAGTACTTC
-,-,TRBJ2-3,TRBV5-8,CASTPELWVADTQYF,TGTGCCAGCACCCCGGAGCTTTGGGTGGCAGATACGCAGTATTTT
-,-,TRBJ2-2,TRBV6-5,CASSYNERALTGELFF,TGTGCCAGCAGTTACAACGAACGGGCTCTCACCGGGGAGCTGTTTTTT
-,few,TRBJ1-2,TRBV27,CASSRQGLDYGYTF,TGTGCCAGCAGTAGGCAGGGTCTTGACTATGGCTACACCTTC
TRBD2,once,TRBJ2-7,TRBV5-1,CASSPFGGAYEQYF,TGCGCCAGCAGCCCCTTCGGGGGGGCCTACGAGCAGTACTTC
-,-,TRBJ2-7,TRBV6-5,CASSSGAGRYEQYF,TGTGCCAGCAGTTCCGGGGCAGGCCGCTACGAGCAGTACTTC